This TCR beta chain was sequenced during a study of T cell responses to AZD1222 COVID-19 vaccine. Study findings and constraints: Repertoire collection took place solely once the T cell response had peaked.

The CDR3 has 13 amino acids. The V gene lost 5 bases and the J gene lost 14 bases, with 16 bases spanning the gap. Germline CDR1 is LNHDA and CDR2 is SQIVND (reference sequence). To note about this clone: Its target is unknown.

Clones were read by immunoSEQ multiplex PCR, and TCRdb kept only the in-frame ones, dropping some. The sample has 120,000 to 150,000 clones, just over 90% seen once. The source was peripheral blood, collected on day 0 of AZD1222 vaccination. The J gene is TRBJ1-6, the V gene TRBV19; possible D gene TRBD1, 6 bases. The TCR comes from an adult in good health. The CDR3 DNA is TGTGCCAGTAGTCAGGGGAAGGGACCGGCCCTCCACTTT. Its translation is CASSQGKGPALHF.